This TCR beta chain was profiled in a study of cytomegalovirus exposure and HLA in healthy donors. PCR primers comprised 60 Vbeta and 13 Jbeta primers. Clones were sequenced by immunoSEQ multiplex PCR, and TCRdb holds only the in-frame ones, with some missing. The profile shows some 130,000 clones, roughly four fifths of them singletons. Healthy bone marrow donors formed the donor group. The source of this sequence is a girl aged 2-15 years in good health and CMV-seronegative. Sequencing was carried out using PBMCs.

The CDR3 reads CASSQDGPGVNEQFF. Written as DNA, the CDR3 is TGTGCCAGCAGCCAAGATGGTCCGGGAGTCAATGAGCAGTTCTTC. This sequence joins TRBV4-2 and TRBJ2-1, with D perhaps matching TRBD2 (6 bases). The germline V gene encodes CDR1 LGHNA and CDR2 YNFKEQ. V was trimmed by 0 bases and J by 6 bases, leaving 12 bases between them. The CDR3 consists of 15 residues.